This T cell receptor beta chain was observed in a study of blood T cell repertoires in COVID-19. The overall study: Sites in the United States, Italy and Spain provided acute and convalescent COVID-19 samples. The cDNA or gDNA used as material had been derived from T cells, B-cell-depleted T cells, or PBMCs.

Methods used by the authors: Amplified reference gene primers provided the basis for estimating nucleated cell counts. The repertoire was sequenced with immunoSEQ multiplex PCR; TCRdb's copy has only in-frame clones and lacks some. The DNA was the basis for D and trimming; V, J and clone size are from that table. The sample yields over 200,000 clones, around 90% seen once. Germline CDR1 and CDR2: SGDLS and YYNGEE. This CDR3 has 15 amino acids. V shed 3 bases and J 0 bases; nucleotides not matched to a gene: 1. Material: peripheral blood. V is TRBV9 and J is TRBJ2-7; 12 bases map to TRBD2. The sequence came from a woman in her late teens or twenties who had recovered from COVID-19. The CDR3 reads CASSEGLAGSYEQYF. CDR3 DNA: TGTGCCAGCAGCGAGGGACTAGCGGGCTCCTACGAGCAGTACTTC.